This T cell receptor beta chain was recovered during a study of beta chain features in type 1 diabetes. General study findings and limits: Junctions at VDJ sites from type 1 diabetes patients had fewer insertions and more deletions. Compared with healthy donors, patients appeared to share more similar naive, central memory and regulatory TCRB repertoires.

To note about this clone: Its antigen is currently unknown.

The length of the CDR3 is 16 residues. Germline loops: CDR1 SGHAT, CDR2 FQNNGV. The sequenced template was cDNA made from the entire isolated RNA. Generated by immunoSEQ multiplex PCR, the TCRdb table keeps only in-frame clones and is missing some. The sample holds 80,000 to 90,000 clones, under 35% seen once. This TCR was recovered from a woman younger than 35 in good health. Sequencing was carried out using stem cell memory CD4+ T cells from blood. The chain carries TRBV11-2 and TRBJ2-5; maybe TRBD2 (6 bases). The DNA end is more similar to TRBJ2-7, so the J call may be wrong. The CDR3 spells CASSIEAGSLSYEQYF. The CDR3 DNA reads TGTGCCAGCAGCATCGAGGCGGGGTCCCTTTCCTACGAGCAGTACTTC.